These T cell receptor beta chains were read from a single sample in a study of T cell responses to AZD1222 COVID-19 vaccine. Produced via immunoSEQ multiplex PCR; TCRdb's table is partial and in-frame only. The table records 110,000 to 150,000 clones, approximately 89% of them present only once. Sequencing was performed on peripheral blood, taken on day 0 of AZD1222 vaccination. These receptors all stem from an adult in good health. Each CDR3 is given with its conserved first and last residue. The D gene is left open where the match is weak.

CDR3nt: TGTGCCAGCAGAGGGACGACTAGCGGCTCCTACAATGAGCAGTTCTTC; CDR3aa: CASRGTTSGSYNEQFF; v_gene: TRBV7-9; j_gene: TRBJ2-1; d_gene: TRBD2
CDR3nt: TGTGCCAGCAGCTTGCGGAGGGTGGACTATGGCTACACCTTC; CDR3aa: CASSLRRVDYGYTF; v_gene: TRBV5-8; j_gene: TRBJ1-2; d_gene: -
CDR3nt: TGCGCCAGCAGCCAAGATTCCAGGGAGGGAAACACCATATATTTT; CDR3aa: CASSQDSREGNTIYF; v_gene: TRBV4-1; j_gene: TRBJ1-3; d_gene: -
CDR3nt: TGTGCCAGTAGTATTTGGGCAGGGAACCATGGCTACACCTTC; CDR3aa: CASSIWAGNHGYTF; v_gene: TRBV19; j_gene: TRBJ1-2; d_gene: -
CDR3nt: TGTGCCAGCAGCTTGGCCGCGGGAGGGCCAACCGGGGAGCTGTTTTTT; CDR3aa: CASSLAAGGPTGELFF; v_gene: TRBV5-5; j_gene: TRBJ2-2; d_gene: TRBD2
CDR3nt: TGTGCCAGCAGCCCCGGTGGCAACACTGAAGCTTTCTTT; CDR3aa: CASSPGGNTEAFF; v_gene: TRBV11-3; j_gene: TRBJ1-1; d_gene: -
CDR3nt: TGTGCCAGCAAGGGGGGGAGAACTAGCGCGGTGGAGCAGTTCTTC; CDR3aa: CASKGGRTSAVEQFF; v_gene: TRBV2; j_gene: TRBJ2-1; d_gene: -
CDR3nt: TGTGCCAGCAGTTCCCCAGGGGCGAACTATGGCTACACCTTC; CDR3aa: CASSSPGANYGYTF; v_gene: TRBV6-2/TRBV6-3; j_gene: TRBJ1-2; d_gene: -
CDR3nt: TGTGCCAGCAGCTATTCTGGAAACACCATATATTTT; CDR3aa: CASSYSGNTIYF; v_gene: TRBV7-9; j_gene: TRBJ1-3; d_gene: -
CDR3nt: TGTGCCAGCAGCTTAAGGGGGGCTCAGCCCCAGCATTTT; CDR3aa: CASSLRGAQPQHF; v_gene: TRBV5-5; j_gene: TRBJ1-5; d_gene: -